This T cell receptor beta chain appears in the sequencing data of a study of T cells in Graves' hyperthyroidism and ophthalmopathy. The sample holds many counts of this clonotype. The CDR3 length is 14 residues. V was trimmed by 2 bases and J by 0 bases, leaving 7 bases between them. Germline values: CDR1 SGHTA, CDR2 FQGNSA. It was RNA transcripts that yielded the amplified TCR beta CDR3 regions. When the TCR CDR3 underwent first-round RT-PCR, the HTBI primer set was used. TCRdb reanalysed the multiplex PCR reads using MiXCR and keeps one entry per CDR3 protein. The sample lists roughly 560,000 distinct CDR3 sequences; under 15% were seen once.

Material: blood. The J gene is TRBJ1-1, the V gene TRBV7-2; no reliable D call. The receptor was derived from a woman in her forties with Graves' ophthalmopathy. In nucleotides, the CDR3 is TGTGCCAGCAGCTTAAGACATATGAACACTGAAGCTTTCTTT. Protein product: CASSLRHMNTEAFF.